This TCR beta chain appears in the sequencing data of a study of cytomegalovirus exposure and HLA in healthy donors. The CDR3 is 15 amino acids. Per germline, CDR1 GTSNPN and CDR2 SVGIG (reference sequence). A multiplex PCR was run with 60 Vbeta primers and 13 Jbeta primers. Produced via immunoSEQ multiplex PCR; TCRdb's table is partial and in-frame only. Here the sample spans about 140,000 clones, 70% to 85% being singletons. The chain recombines TRBV30 with TRBJ2-5, with TRBD2 matching 11 bases. The DNA end is more similar to TRBJ2-7, so the J call may be wrong. Sequenced: PBMCs. This receptor was identified in a man aged 35 to 55 in good health and CMV-seronegative. The CDR3: CACTRGTSGFYEQYF. The DNA of the CDR3 is TGTGCCTGCACCCGCGGGACTAGCGGCTTCTACGAGCAGTACTTC.